Listed below are T cell receptor beta chains from one sample, sequenced in a study of CXCR3-negative and CXCR3-positive naive CD8 T cells. TCRdb reprocessed the 5' RACE reads, with one entry per CDR3 protein and no DNA. The sample holds 140,000 to 150,000 distinct CDR3 sequences. The sequencing input was naive CXCR3+ CD8+ T cells from blood. The receptors here all came from a human donor in good health. Some clones in this sample may be carry-over from other donors' samples. Each CDR3 is given with its conserved first and last residue. Each record gives: V gene, J gene, CDR3 protein.

TRBV6-2/TRBV6-3,TRBJ1-2,CASSFLGQPDGYTF
TRBV20-1,TRBJ2-7,CSALPSGTQFSYEQYF
TRBV3-1,TRBJ2-3,CASSQDTGQSTDTQYF
TRBV7-8,TRBJ2-3,CASSLPLNTDTQYF
TRBV7-9,TRBJ2-7,CASSPGPPYEQYF
TRBV28,TRBJ2-1,CASSFEAGGPSSNEQFF
TRBV29-1,TRBJ2-7,CSVEEGTEFYEQYF
TRBV7-9,TRBJ2-2,CASSRGLAGGRSNTGELFF
TRBV6-6,TRBJ1-1,CASSYPENTEAFF
TRBV7-9,TRBJ1-1,CASSRRREGTEAFF
TRBV7-2,TRBJ2-3,CASSGQRGPSTDTQYF
TRBV5-4,TRBJ2-1,CASSGGTSGRYRTGSEQFF
TRBV29-1,TRBJ1-1,CSVMLLNTEAFF
TRBV6-2/TRBV6-3,TRBJ2-1,CASSHPPKLHEQFF